This T cell receptor beta chain was retrieved from a study of cytomegalovirus exposure and HLA in healthy donors. This clone has just a few counts. The target antigen is unknown. A multiplex PCR was run with 60 Vbeta primers and 13 Jbeta primers. The protocol was immunoSEQ multiplex PCR, while the TCRdb copy is restricted to in-frame clones and leaves out a portion. The sample consists of 120,000 or so clones, about 80% of them appearing once. Whole-study results and caveats: TCR beta V- and J-gene trimming, according to a later analysis, was linked to a missense DCLRE1C variant. The study dropped some indistinguishable V segments, TRBV6-2 and TRBV6-3 among them. Sequencing likely produced, as an artifact, a cluster of highly shared sequence variants.

This CDR3 contains 15 residues. Germline values: CDR1 MDHEN, CDR2 SYDVKM. Losses at the gene ends were 7 bases for V and 9 bases for J; bases not matched to a gene: 11. The TCR originated in a man aged 25-45 years in good health and CMV-seropositive. The genes are TRBV28 and TRBJ2-1; 11 bases align to TRBD2. Input material: PBMCs. CDR3 protein: CASMSHSGGASEQFF. CDR3 nucleotides: TGTGCCAGCATGTCCCATAGCGGGGGGGCGAGTGAGCAGTTCTTC.